This T cell receptor beta chain emerged from a study of blood T cell repertoires in COVID-19. The CDR3 extends over 16 amino acids. Trimming shortened V by 0 bases and J by 1 base, and 11 bases separated the two germline ends. CDR1 MGHRA and CDR2 YSYEKL come from the germline V gene. The repertoire was sequenced with immunoSEQ multiplex PCR; TCRdb's copy has only in-frame clones and lacks some. Of 250,000 to 300,000 clones listed, around nine tenths were seen once; the top ten hold 0.9% to 1%. The sample taken for sequencing was peripheral blood. The TCR comes from a woman in her thirties or forties who had recovered from COVID-19. The rearrangement joins TRBV4-1 to TRBJ2-3, with D perhaps matching TRBD2 (6 bases). CDR3 nucleotide sequence: TGCGCCAGCAGCCAAGAATGGGCTAGCGGCACAGATACGCAGTATTTT. Amino acids: CASSQEWASGTDTQYF.